This TCR beta chain was sequenced during a study of cytomegalovirus exposure and HLA in healthy donors. Study-wide background: Of over 350 genotyped donors, roughly 81% grouped in the Caucasian-associated ancestry cluster. Findings of the study overall: Available immune exposure information covered CMV serostatus only. Later findings reportedly placed an Asian-associated ancestry cluster below the approximately 670-donor mean for N-insertions.

Germline assignment: CDR1 SGDLS and CDR2 YYNGEE. Germline trimming cut 0 bases from V and 0 bases from J; bases unmatched to any gene: 0. The length of the CDR3 is 16 residues. Remarks on this clone: Its specificity is not known. Distinct nucleotide sequences in the sample also encode this CDR3.

A multiplex PCR was run with 60 Vbeta primers and 13 Jbeta primers. Authors' methods: Later analysis identified 80 million to 90 million unique TCR beta chains, approximately 11 million shared. Assay used: immunoSEQ multiplex PCR; TCRdb lists only in-frame clones, some missing. The D gene and trimming were derived from the DNA, and the V and J assignments and clone size from that table. The sample has about 43,000 clones, about 72% seen once. Sequencing was performed on PBMCs. The chain is built from TRBV9 and TRBJ2-3; TRBD2 matches at 11 bases. The receptor was derived from a man in his thirties or forties in good health and CMV-seronegative. The CDR3: CASSVGTSGSTDTQYF. In DNA form, the CDR3 reads TGTGCCAGCAGCGTAGGGACTAGCGGGAGCACAGATACGCAGTATTTT.